These T cell receptor beta chains were read from a single sample in a study of blood T cells in healthy people across ages. TCRdb redid the calling of the 5' RACE reads with MiXCR, one entry per CDR3 protein. Counted here are around 600,000 distinct CDR3 sequences, less than 60% occurring once; the ten biggest clones make up about 26%. The sample was blood. These TCRs come from a man older than 75 in good health. Both conserved end residues are part of each CDR3.

TRBV2,TRBJ2-1,CASSGDISSYNEQFF
TRBV7-2,TRBJ2-1,CASSLTGSFEEQFF
TRBV11-2,TRBJ2-7,CASSLQGVNEQYF
TRBV7-9,TRBJ2-7,CASSLAETGARTEQYF
TRBV7-2,TRBJ2-1,CASSLGTGEVAFNEQFF
TRBV20-1,TRBJ2-3,CSASPGLAGITDTQYF
TRBV6-5,TRBJ2-7,CASRTGPSYEQYF
TRBV27,TRBJ1-1,CASSSRQGGLTEAFF
TRBV29-1,TRBJ2-7,CSVKKLEGEQYF
TRBV15,TRBJ1-2,CATSRAGVLGYTF
TRBV6-5,TRBJ2-7,CASSRQTSREQYF
TRBV6-4,TRBJ2-5,CANRGRKTQYF
TRBV7-8,TRBJ2-3,CASSLWRLAGAGDTQYF
TRBV10-3,TRBJ2-2,CAITGPGTGELFF
TRBV20-1,TRBJ2-1,CSAGLGLAGANEQFF
TRBV7-2,TRBJ1-5,CASSPTGGGWGNQPQHF
TRBV6-5,TRBJ1-4,CASRPGRNEKLFF
TRBV5-5,TRBJ2-7,CASSLGPGSGGWYNEQYF
TRBV19,TRBJ2-1,CASRHTLAGGSNEQFF
TRBV29-1,TRBJ2-3,CSVSKGGNTDTQYF
TRBV29-1,TRBJ2-5,CSVGPSNQETQYF
TRBV7-9,TRBJ2-1,CASSLRPVNEQFF
TRBV24-1,TRBJ1-5,CATSDFFGTPPQHF
TRBV12-3/TRBV12-4,TRBJ1-1,CASSLRVPLGGGTEAFF
TRBV6-2/TRBV6-3,TRBJ2-5,CASRPTSVETQYF
TRBV7-8,TRBJ1-5,CASSSDGTGGFGPQHF
TRBV6-4,TRBJ2-4,CASSVIGQREQYF
TRBV6-5,TRBJ2-3,CASSYSSSGLGGDTQYF
TRBV20-1,TRBJ1-1,CSARSPHRAENTEAFF
TRBV4-3,TRBJ1-2,CASSQEGGRYGYTF
TRBV24-1,TRBJ2-6,CATSDSGQFRSGANVLTF
TRBV20-1,TRBJ2-1,CSARDRTSGYNEQFF
TRBV9,TRBJ1-5,CASSYTDRGDNQPQHF
TRBV7-2,TRBJ2-3,CASSYDSTDTQYF
TRBV7-2,TRBJ2-2,CASSLIPGELFF
TRBV28,TRBJ2-5,CASSPPQGEETQYF
TRBV20-1,TRBJ1-6,CSARPSDGTNSPLHF
TRBV28,TRBJ2-5,CASSPGGVSRKETQYF
TRBV20-1,TRBJ2-1,CSASREVKAGRVYNEQFF
TRBV27,TRBJ2-5,CASSLRPAGGQETQYF
TRBV20-1,TRBJ2-7,CSVYSGGSYEQYF
TRBV11-2,TRBJ1-1,CASSPDRANTEAFF
TRBV21-1,TRBJ2-2,CASSPGWRQGRTGELFF
TRBV25-1,TRBJ2-5,CASSDGGTIQETQYF
TRBV7-2,TRBJ1-2,CASSQYGTGAPAGYTF
TRBV20-1,TRBJ2-1,CSAPTSGRAAEQFF
TRBV10-3,TRBJ1-4,CAISAELSAGTGGERLFF
TRBV27,TRBJ2-7,CASSVGSGRNEQYF